This passage covers 27 T cell receptor beta chains from one sample sequenced in a study of control samples from healthy donors and cancer patients. Using immunoSEQ multiplex PCR, the repertoire was profiled, and TCRdb retains in-frame clones only, with some absent. Here the sample spans 110,000 to 150,000 clones, 80% to 90% being singletons. The sample taken for sequencing was blood. The origin of the receptors is a woman aged 25-40 years in good health.

The V gene is TRBV3-1 (or the pseudogene TRBV3-2), the J gene TRBJ1-3; D may be TRBD1 (5 bases). Germline CDR1 reads LGHDT; CDR2 reads YNNKEL (reference sequence). V was trimmed by 3 bases and J by 0 bases, leaving 9 bases between them. The CDR3 has 15 residues. The CDR3 sequence is CASSHRQFSGNTIYF. Written as DNA, the CDR3 is TGTGCCAGCAGCCATAGACAGTTCTCTGGAAACACCATATATTTT.

The V and J genes are TRBV28 and TRBJ2-6, with D hard to call. The V end lost 7 bases, the J end lost 2 bases, and 12 bases lay between the germline ends. The CDR3 totals 15 residues. Germline V lookup: CDR1 MDHEN, CDR2 SYDVKM. The DNA for the CDR3 is TGTGCCAGCACTCGGCCAGGCGCTGGGGCCAACGTCCTGACTTTC. Residues: CASTRPGAGANVLTF.

The J gene is TRBJ1-2, the V gene TRBV30; weak D call: TRBD1 (5 bases). With 0 bases removed from V and 8 bases from J, the gap between germline ends came to 7 bases. Looked up from germline, CDR1 is GTSNPN and CDR2 is SVGIG (reference sequence). The CDR3 is 11 amino acids. The CDR3 DNA follows: TGTGCCTGGAGTGTAGGGGAGGGCTACACCTTC. Translated, it gives CAWSVGEGYTF.

This sequence joins TRBV27 and TRBJ1-6; 7 nucleotides match TRBD1. Germline loops: CDR1 MNHEY, CDR2 SMNVEV (reference sequence). The J segment lost 1 base and the V segment lost 5 bases, leaving 8 bases of the junction unmatched. The CDR3 contains 17 residues. As DNA, the CDR3 is TGTGCCAGCAGTGTATACAGGGGAAGGTCCTATAATTCACCCCTCCACTTT. Its protein is CASSVYRGRSYNSPLHF.

The chain links TRBV18 to TRBJ2-7; D possibly corresponds to TRBD1 (9 bases). The germline V gene encodes CDR1 KGHSH and CDR2 LQKENI. The length of the CDR3 is 15 residues. The V and J ends lost 3 bases and 7 bases respectively, with 19 bases between them. The CDR3 coding sequence is TGTGCCAGCTCACCGACGGGACAGGGACTAGGGGAGCAGTACTTC. Its translation: CASSPTGQGLGEQYF.

The chain carries TRBV28 and TRBJ2-2; 11 bases align to TRBD1. V gave up 7 bases and J gave up 4 bases; unmatched junction bases: 5. The CDR3 runs 15 residues. Germline V gene sequence: CDR1 MDHEN, CDR2 SYDVKM. Written as DNA, the CDR3 is TGTGCCAGCACCAGGACAGGGGGCTTCACCGGGGAGCTGTTTTTT. It yields the protein CASTRTGGFTGELFF.

This clone was seen only once. V is TRBV30 and J is TRBJ1-6; possible D gene TRBD1, 5 bases. This CDR3 comprises 14 residues. The V end lost 3 bases, the J end lost 8 bases, and 14 bases lay between the germline ends. The germline V gene encodes CDR1 GTSNPN and CDR2 SVGIG (reference sequence). The CDR3 loop reads CAWRKGWRDSPLHF. In DNA, the CDR3 is TGTGCCTGGAGAAAGGGGTGGAGGGATTCACCCCTCCACTTT.

The V gene is TRBV6-6, the J gene TRBJ2-1; D could derive from TRBD1 or TRBD2 (5 bases each). Trimming cost V 4 bases and J 4 bases, with 5 bases left between them. The CDR3 totals 12 residues. In germline, CDR1 is MNHNY, CDR2 SVGAGI (reference sequence). For the CDR3, the DNA is TGTGCCAGCAGTTGGGGGTACAATGAGCAGTTCTTC. Its translation: CASSWGYNEQFF.

V and J are TRBV6-2 or TRBV6-3 and TRBJ2-1; 8 bases fit TRBD2. With 1 base clipped from V and 8 bases from J, the junction kept 7 bases outside the gene matches. There are 15 residues in the CDR3. Germline V lookup: CDR1 MNHEY, CDR2 SVGEGT. This CDR3 is CASSYFGTSSHEQFF. CDR3 coding DNA: TGTGCCAGCAGTTACTTTGGGACTAGTTCCCATGAGCAGTTCTTC.

This rearrangement joins TRBV5-6 to TRBJ2-3; 7 bases line up with TRBD1. This CDR3 comprises 15 residues. Germline assignment: CDR1 SGHDT and CDR2 YYEEEE. The trim removed 4 bases at V and 3 bases at J, leaving 8 bases unmatched. The CDR3 DNA sequence: TGTGCCAGCAGCCCGGGACAGAAAGGAACAGATACGCAGTATTTT. Amino acids: CASSPGQKGTDTQYF.

The chain recombines TRBV5-1 with TRBJ2-3, with TRBD1 identical over 8 bases. From germline, CDR1 is SGHRS and CDR2 YFSETQ. CDR3 length: 14 amino acids. The V and J ends lost 2 bases and 4 bases, in that order; junction bases with no gene match: 3. CDR3 sequence: CASSFGQGPDTQYF. DNA for the CDR3: TGCGCCAGCAGCTTCGGACAGGGACCAGATACGCAGTATTTT.

The chain links TRBV19 to TRBJ1-1; D remains unclear. V was trimmed by 7 bases and J by 1 base, leaving 13 bases between them. The CDR3 is made up of 14 amino acids. Germline V gene lookup returns CDR1 LNHDA and CDR2 SQIVND (reference sequence). The CDR3 region has the DNA TGTGCCAGTATCATGGGTGTAGGGAACACTGAAGCTTTCTTT. Translation: CASIMGVGNTEAFF.

This chain uses TRBV7-8 with TRBJ1-2; D is perhaps TRBD1 (6 bases). V was clipped by 5 bases and J by 1 base, with 17 bases between them. The CDR3 runs to 16 residues. The germline gives CDR1 SGHVS, CDR2 FQNEAQ. The CDR3 protein is CASSQAPTGVNYGYTF. CDR3 coding DNA: TGTGCCAGCAGCCAAGCCCCGACAGGAGTTAACTATGGCTACACCTTC. Full variable domain (missing parts from reference TRBV7-8 and TRBJ1-2): GAGVSQSPRYKVAKRGQDVALRCDPISGHVSLFWYQQALGQGPEFLTYFQNEAQLDKSGLPSDRFFAERPEGSVSTLKIQRTQQEDSAVYLCASSQAPTGVNYGYTFGSGTRLTVV.

The chain carries TRBV15 and TRBJ2-4; D is unclear. The CDR3 covers 13 residues. Trimming cost V 9 bases and J 4 bases, with 13 bases left between them. Per the germline V gene, CDR1 is LNHNV and CDR2 is YYDKDF (reference sequence). As DNA, the CDR3 is TGTGCCACAGAGAAGGACGGGAAAAACATTCAGTACTTC. Translation: CATEKDGKNIQYF.

The rearrangement links TRBV3-1 (or the pseudogene TRBV3-2) to TRBJ1-2; D call uncertain. The CDR3 loop spans 12 amino acids. V gave up 0 bases and J gave up 8 bases, with 7 bases separating them. The germline V gene has CDR1 LGHDT and CDR2 YNNKEL (reference sequence). DNA of the CDR3: TGTGCCAGCAGCCAAGATTTGGGCGGCTACACCTTC. Translating gives CASSQDLGGYTF.

The chain has TRBV18 and TRBJ2-2; D remains unclear. The CDR3 contains 16 residues. Per the germline V gene, CDR1 is KGHSH and CDR2 is LQKENI. V lost 0 bases to trimming and J lost 4 bases, with 12 bases between them. The CDR3 DNA is TGTGCCAGCTCACCACCGGTAGGGCAGGCCACCGGGGAGCTGTTTTTT. The encoded protein is CASSPPVGQATGELFF.

The chain carries TRBV12-3 or TRBV12-4 and TRBJ2-1; D gene unclear. The CDR3 consists of 13 residues. The V gene lost 7 bases and the J gene lost 7 bases, with 14 bases spanning the gap. The CDR3 region is CASILGVLNEQFF. The CDR3 DNA is TGTGCCAGCATTCTCGGTGTCTTGAATGAGCAGTTCTTC.

This clone came up a few times. The chain's CDR3 is CASSLLAGVGNEQFF. CDR3 nucleotides: TGTGCCAGCAGCCTTCTAGCGGGAGTCGGAAATGAGCAGTTCTTC. The chain recombines TRBV3-1 (or the pseudogene TRBV3-2) with TRBJ2-1, with 10 nucleotides matching TRBD2. The length of the CDR3 is 15 residues. Germline V CDR1 and CDR2: LGHDT, YNNKEL (reference sequence). V was pared by 4 bases and J by 7 bases, with 7 bases of the junction left unmatched.

The chain recombines TRBV5-8 with TRBJ2-2; D unresolved. The ends were cut back, 6 bases at V and 5 bases at J, with 5 bases in the middle. The CDR3 loop spans 11 amino acids. CDR1 and CDR2 (germline): SGHTS, YDEGEE. CDR3: CASKITGELFF. CDR3 DNA sequence: TGTGCCAGCAAAATTACCGGGGAGCTGTTTTTT.

This clone has a handful of counts. The rearrangement uses TRBV12-3 or TRBV12-4 and TRBJ2-1; weak D call: TRBD1 (5 bases). V was clipped by 6 bases and J by 6 bases, with 9 bases between them. This CDR3 has 12 amino acids. DNA for the CDR3: TGTGCCAGCAGGGACAATAGCAATGAGCAGTTCTTC. It encodes CASRDNSNEQFF.

This clone is a singleton in its sample. The chain employs TRBV7-8 and TRBJ2-1, with D possibly TRBD1 on 6 matching bases. Per germline, CDR1 SGHVS and CDR2 FQNEAQ. Trimming shortened V by 5 bases and J by 1 base, and 15 bases separated the two germline ends. The CDR3 extends over 16 amino acids. Here the CDR3 reads CASSPVAGTSYNEQFF. CDR3 sequence (DNA): TGTGCCAGCAGCCCTGTTGCCGGGACATCCTACAATGAGCAGTTCTTC. The full variable domain, with the rest looked up from reference TRBV7-8 and TRBJ2-1, is GAGVSQSPRYKVAKRGQDVALRCDPISGHVSLFWYQQALGQGPEFLTYFQNEAQLDKSGLPSDRFFAERPEGSVSTLKIQRTQQEDSAVYLCASSPVAGTSYNEQFFGPGTRLTVL.

The chain employs TRBV20-1 and TRBJ1-2; D remains unclear. The CDR3 consists of 11 residues. V lost 5 bases and J lost 7, with 11 bases in between. CDR1 is DFQATT, CDR2 SNEGSKA, per germline (reference sequence). The CDR3 region is CSAQEGLGYTF. CDR3 sequence (DNA): TGCAGTGCTCAAGAAGGGCTTGGCTACACCTTC.

The chain recombines TRBV5-4 with TRBJ2-3, with TRBD2 identical over 8 bases. The V gene's germline CDR1 is SGHNT and CDR2 YYREEE (reference sequence). The CDR3 extends over 15 amino acids. V was clipped by 2 bases and J by 5 bases; unmatched bases: 7. The CDR3 protein is CASSFGRAGGDTQYF. The CDR3 nucleotides are TGTGCCAGCAGCTTCGGGCGGGCGGGGGGAGATACGCAGTATTTT.

This clone was seen only a few times. The chain is built from TRBV3-1 (or the pseudogene TRBV3-2) and TRBJ2-3, with D unresolved. V lost 3 bases and J lost 2, with 9 bases in between. CDR3 length: 14 amino acids. Per the germline V gene, CDR1 is LGHDT and CDR2 is YNNKEL (reference sequence). CDR3 nucleotides: TGTGCCAGCAGCCAGGCGGTATTCACAGATACGCAGTATTTT. Its translation: CASSQAVFTDTQYF.

The CDR3 DNA follows: TGTGCCAGTAGAAACCAGGGTGGGGGTCAGCCCCAGCATTTT. Translated: CASRNQGGGQPQHF. The gene calls are TRBV19 and TRBJ1-5; a weak D match, TRBD1 (5 bases). Per germline, CDR1 LNHDA and CDR2 SQIVND (reference sequence). CDR3 length equals 14 residues. Trimming stripped 6 bases from V and 6 bases from J, with 15 bases between.

J is TRBJ2-7 and V is TRBV6-4; 9 positions match TRBD2. Trimming removed 6 bases from V and 7 bases from J; junction bases left unmatched: 13. The germline V gene has CDR1 MRHNA and CDR2 SNTAGT. This CDR3 comprises 15 residues. The CDR3 here is CASRDPGGGVFEQYF. The CDR3 coding sequence is TGTGCCAGCAGAGATCCAGGCGGGGGGGTTTTTGAGCAGTACTTC.

The V gene is TRBV7-8, the J gene TRBJ2-5; D is perhaps TRBD2 (6 bases). V dropped 2 bases and J dropped 2 bases, with 21 bases sitting between them. This CDR3 comprises 18 residues. CDR1 SGHVS and CDR2 FQNEAQ come from the germline V gene. CDR3 sequence (DNA): TGTGCCAGCAGCTTAAGGCGGGGCACCGGAGGTCGACAAGAGACCCAGTACTTC. It codes for CASSLRRGTGGRQETQYF.